One T cell receptor (beta chain) is described in this entry. This sample was included in a study of CD8 T cells in ankylosing spondylitis. Looked up from germline, CDR1 is SQVTM and CDR2 is ANQGSEA. CDR3 length: 12 amino acids. The V end lost 7 bases, the J end lost 2 bases, and 10 bases lay between the germline ends. MiXCR, applied by TCRdb to the 5' RACE reads, yields one record per CDR3 protein. The sample consists of 300,000 to 400,000 distinct CDR3 sequences, 20% of them appearing once. The TCR was taken from a male donor with ankylosing spondylitis or in good health (not recorded which). The sequencing input was blood, either unsorted or a sorted T cell fraction (not recorded which). The V call is TRBV29-1, the J call TRBJ2-3, with D possibly TRBD2 on 6 matching bases. The CDR3 DNA follows: TGCAGCGCAAGACTAGACACAGATACGCAGTATTTT. Translating gives CSARLDTDTQYF.